This passage covers 28 T cell receptor beta chains from one sample sequenced in a study of human thymus T cells (dated by TCRdb to the early 2020s). Thymus tissue was obtained as surgical resects removed during corrective cardiac surgery. Libraries were prepared through the immunoSEQ multiplex PCR assay. The clones in this table, taken by TCRdb from immuneACCESS, are in-frame only. Not every clone is retained; where verified, under half of the shortfall comes from an unresolved V gene, and the cause of the rest is unknown. The sample has tens of thousands of clones on record, roughly 94% of them singletons. Clones ranked in the top ten supply 0.03% to 0.035% of the sample. Sequencing input: thymus tissue. The receptors originated from a girl under three years old with a congenital heart defect but otherwise immunologically healthy.

The CDR3 bases are TGTGCCAGCAGCTTAGAGTGGAGGGGCGCATCTGAAGCTTTCTTT. It translates to CASSLEWRGASEAFF. V is TRBV7-9 and J is TRBJ1-1; D possibly corresponds to TRBD1 (5 bases). V lost 1 base and J lost 6, with 15 bases in between. The CDR3 covers 15 residues. The germline V gene has CDR1 SEHNR and CDR2 FQNEAQ (reference sequence).

The chain links TRBV2 to TRBJ1-2; D uncertain. The CDR3 runs to 14 residues. CDR1 SNHLY and CDR2 FYNNEI come from the germline V gene. V dropped 4 bases and J dropped 0 bases, with 9 bases sitting between them. Here the CDR3 reads CASSVKGANYGYTF. The CDR3 region has the DNA TGTGCCAGCAGTGTGAAGGGAGCTAACTATGGCTACACCTTC. Together with reference TRBV2 and TRBJ1-2, the CDR3 gives the full variable domain: EPEVTQTPSHQVTQMGQEVILRCVPISNHLYFYWYRQILGQKVEFLVSFYNNEISEKSEIFDDQFSVERPDGSNFTLKIRSTKLEDSAMYFCASSVKGANYGYTFGSGTRLTVV.

This clone was seen once. This chain uses TRBV6-5 with TRBJ2-1; D unresolved. V lost 6 bases and J lost 13, with 13 bases in between. CDR1 and CDR2 from the germline V gene are MNHEY and SVGAGI. CDR3 length: 11 residues. CDR3 loop: CASRHMGSQFF. CDR3 in DNA: TGTGCCAGCAGGCACATGGGCTCCCAGTTCTTC.

This clone showed up just once. This sequence joins TRBV7-9 and TRBJ2-2; 7 bases agree with TRBD1. The CDR3 runs 15 residues. V lost 5 bases, J lost 7 bases, and 10 bases stayed unmatched. Germline V gene data show CDR1 as SEHNR and CDR2 as FQNEAQ (reference sequence). CDR3: CASSRLQGPHGELFF. In nucleotides, the CDR3 is TGTGCCAGCAGCCGATTACAGGGGCCCCACGGGGAGCTGTTTTTT.

The chain is built from TRBV6-1 and TRBJ2-7, with D unresolved. The V and J ends lost 0 bases and 2 bases respectively, with 5 bases between them. Germline CDR1 MNHNS, CDR2 SASEGT. The CDR3 loop spans 13 amino acids. Here the CDR3 DNA reads TGTGCCAGCAGTGAAGCGGACGCCTACGAGCAGTACTTC. Protein product: CASSEADAYEQYF.

The chain uses TRBV25-1 and TRBJ2-1; D is perhaps TRBD1 or TRBD2 (5 bases each). Germline CDR1 is MGHDK and CDR2 is SYGVNS. This CDR3 region has 14 residues. V lost 8 bases and J lost 8, with 19 bases in between. CDR3: CASGGRPKDDEQFF. The CDR3 bases are TGTGCCAGCGGGGGTAGGCCCAAGGACGATGAGCAGTTCTTC.

About this clone itself: It is unclear where the CDR3 begins or ends on the DNA, so no DNA is shown, and the CDR3 is as TCRdb lists it. The gene calls are TRBV28 and TRBJ1-4; the table's D call TRBD1 went unverified against the DNA. Germline CDR1 is MDHEN and CDR2 is SYDVKM. The CDR3 adds up to 15 amino acids, both ends counted. The CDR3 protein is CASSSPHFGDEKLFF.

The rearrangement links TRBV10-3 to TRBJ1-2; no reliable D call. V lost 4 bases, J lost 6 bases, and 12 bases lay in between. The CDR3 spans 13 residues. Germline V lookup: CDR1 ENHRY, CDR2 SYGVKD. CDR3 nucleotide sequence: TGTGCCATCAGTGTATACAGCTCAGATGGCTACACCTTC. Protein product: CAISVYSSDGYTF.

The V call is TRBV28, the J call TRBJ1-5; D remains unclear. CDR3 size: 15 residues. V dropped 3 bases and J dropped 7 bases, with 16 bases sitting between them. Per germline, CDR1 MDHEN and CDR2 SYDVKM. This CDR3 reads CASSFADAREQPQHF. CDR3 bases: TGTGCCAGCAGTTTTGCGGACGCGAGAGAGCAGCCCCAGCATTTT.

The V gene is TRBV28, the J gene TRBJ2-7, with D perhaps TRBD1 (5 bases). This CDR3 comprises 13 residues. Germline assignment: CDR1 MDHEN and CDR2 SYDVKM. Between the trimmed V and J ends, which lost 5 bases and 4 bases, there was a span of 12 bases. CDR3 in DNA: TGTGCCAGCAGTAAGACAGTGCTGTACGAGCAGTACTTC. Its translation: CASSKTVLYEQYF. Full variable domain (rest looked up from reference TRBV28 and TRBJ2-7): DVKVTQSSRYLVKRTGEKVFLECVQDMDHENMFWYRQDPGLGLRLIYFSYDVKMKEKGDIPEGYSVSREKKERFSLILESASTNQTSMYLCASSKTVLYEQYFGPGTRLTVT.

The CDR3 coding sequence is TGTGCCAGCAGCTTGGCGGGACCCGACACTGAAGCTTTCTTT. Translated: CASSLAGPDTEAFF. The rearrangement links TRBV5-6 to TRBJ1-1, with D maybe TRBD1 (5 bases). Trimming removed 0 bases at V and 3 bases at J, with 9 bases between. This CDR3 has 14 amino acids. The germline CDR1 and CDR2 sequences are SGHDT and YYEEEE.

The V gene is TRBV4-1, the J gene TRBJ2-1; the match to TRBD2 covers 10 bases. Germline loops: CDR1 MGHRA, CDR2 YSYEKL. Trimming cost V 5 bases and J 7 bases; bases outside gene matches: 14. The CDR3 contains 17 residues. The CDR3 DNA sequence: TGCGCCAGCAGCGGAGGCCTGGGGCTAGCGGGAGATAATGAGCAGTTCTTC. Protein sequence: CASSGGLGLAGDNEQFF.

The CDR3 loop reads CASSPQPTVTYEQYF. CDR3 in DNA: TGCGCCAGCAGCCCGCAACCCACGGTAACCTACGAGCAGTACTTC. V usage is TRBV4-3 and J usage is TRBJ2-7; D unresolved. The germline V and J ends were trimmed by 4 bases and 2 bases, with 15 bases remaining between them. CDR3 length: 15 amino acids. Looked up from germline, CDR1 is LGHNA and CDR2 is YSLEER.

In nucleotides, the CDR3 is TGCGCCAGCAGCATCGGACCTGCCCCAGAGGACACTGAAGCTTTCTTT. Translating it yields CASSIGPAPEDTEAFF. The V and J genes are TRBV5-1 and TRBJ1-1; D is uncertain. Germline lookup yields CDR1 SGHRS and CDR2 YFSETQ. The CDR3 runs to 16 residues. Trimming took 4 bases from V and 3 from J, leaving 19 bases between them.

V gene TRBV5-6 combines with J gene TRBJ1-2; no firm D call. Between the trimmed V and J ends, which lost 0 bases and 5 bases, there was a span of 11 bases. Germline CDR1 reads SGHDT; CDR2 reads YYEEEE. The CDR3 length is 14 residues. CDR3 bases: TGTGCCAGCAGCTTGGATTCCCGCATATATGGCTACACCTTC. As protein: CASSLDSRIYGYTF.

The chain joins TRBV19 to TRBJ2-3; D might be TRBD1 or TRBD2, each matching 5 bases. The germline gives CDR1 LNHDA, CDR2 SQIVND (reference sequence). V lost 4 bases, J lost 1 base, and 15 bases lay in between. The CDR3 runs to 16 residues. The CDR3, as DNA: TGTGCCAGTAGTAATTTGGGGGACGGACGCACAGATACGCAGTATTTT. Amino acids: CASSNLGDGRTDTQYF.

The genes are TRBV9 and TRBJ2-3; D gene uncertain. Germline CDR1 SGDLS, CDR2 YYNGEE. The CDR3 contains 15 residues. V gave up 0 bases and J gave up 0 bases, with 8 bases separating them. CDR3 nucleotide sequence: TGTGCCAGCAGCGTAGTCCCGGACAGCACAGATACGCAGTATTTT. Translating gives CASSVVPDSTDTQYF.

The chain links TRBV27 to TRBJ2-1; D perhaps matches TRBD1 (8 bases). The CDR3 contains 16 residues. Germline assignment: CDR1 MNHEY and CDR2 SMNVEV (reference sequence). V was trimmed by 3 bases and J by 8 bases, leaving 20 bases between them. The CDR3 reads CASSFTGQAGGDEQFF. CDR3 DNA sequence: TGTGCCAGCAGTTTTACGGGACAGGCAGGGGGGGATGAGCAGTTCTTC.

The V call is TRBV2, the J call TRBJ2-5; 9 positions match TRBD1. Looked up from germline, CDR1 is SNHLY and CDR2 is FYNNEI. V lost 10 bases, J lost 6 bases, and 6 bases stayed unmatched. The CDR3 consists of 12 residues. The CDR3 coding sequence is TGTGCCACGGGACAGGGATGGAAGACCCAGTACTTC. It codes for CATGQGWKTQYF.

This rearrangement joins TRBV23-1 to TRBJ2-5; 14 bases fit TRBD2. TRBV23-1 is an open reading frame, and its role is uncertain. The CDR3 length is 18 residues. V trimming: 6 bases; J trimming: 5 bases; junction bases outside the gene matches: 14. CDR3 amino acids: CASSPSGLAGVRVETQYF. The CDR3 nucleotides read TGCGCCAGCAGCCCCTCGGGACTAGCGGGAGTGAGGGTCGAGACCCAGTACTTC.

Only one count was recorded for this clone. The V and J genes are TRBV7-9 and TRBJ2-1, with 8 bases matching TRBD2. V gave up 5 bases and J gave up 0 bases; unmatched junction bases: 15. Germline CDR1 reads SEHNR; CDR2 reads FQNEAQ (reference sequence). This CDR3 has 19 amino acids. CDR3 sequence (DNA): TGTGCCAGCAGCCCAAAGTGGGCGGGAGGCCCCAGCTCCTACAATGAGCAGTTCTTC. Encoded protein: CASSPKWAGGPSSYNEQFF.

This sequence joins TRBV18 and TRBJ2-7; D uncertain. The CDR3 is 16 amino acids. V lost 3 bases, J lost 3 bases, and 18 bases lay in between. Per the germline V gene, CDR1 is KGHSH and CDR2 is LQKENI. CDR3 sequence reads: CASSPGVEPFFYEQYF. The CDR3 region has the DNA TGTGCCAGCTCACCTGGGGTAGAGCCCTTTTTCTACGAGCAGTACTTC.

The chain carries TRBV30 and TRBJ2-1; 12 bases map to TRBD2. The CDR3 spans 17 residues. The germline V gene encodes CDR1 GTSNPN and CDR2 SVGIG (reference sequence). V shed 3 bases and J 8 bases; nucleotides not matched to a gene: 14. Written as DNA, the CDR3 is TGTGCCTGGAGCTTCTCTAGCGGGAGGGCGATTTACCATGAGCAGTTCTTC. This gives the protein CAWSFSSGRAIYHEQFF.

The rearrangement uses TRBV27 and TRBJ1-2; 8 positions agree with TRBD1. The CDR3 runs 14 residues. J lost 4 bases, V lost 8 bases, and 9 bases had no gene match. The germline V gene has CDR1 MNHEY and CDR2 SMNVEV (reference sequence). CDR3 sequence: CASGPGTGFYGYTF. The DNA of the CDR3 is TGTGCCAGCGGTCCCGGGACAGGATTCTATGGCTACACCTTC.

This chain connects TRBV9 to TRBJ1-1; D gene uncertain. V shed 0 bases and J shed 1 base, with 10 bases lying between them. This CDR3 is built from 15 residues. Germline V CDR1 and CDR2: SGDLS, YYNGEE. CDR3 sequence: CASSVGISPNTEAFF. Written as DNA, the CDR3 is TGTGCCAGCAGCGTAGGTATCAGCCCGAACACTGAAGCTTTCTTT.

The chain combines TRBV2 with TRBJ1-1, with D perhaps matching TRBD1 (5 bases). This CDR3 contains 14 residues. Germline V lookup: CDR1 SNHLY, CDR2 FYNNEI. Deletions cut 6 bases from V and 0 bases from J, with 11 bases between. The CDR3 here is CASSAGKMNTEAFF. The CDR3 region has the DNA TGTGCCAGCAGCGCAGGGAAAATGAACACTGAAGCTTTCTTT. The variable domain in full, completed from reference TRBV2 and TRBJ1-1, reads EPEVTQTPSHQVTQMGQEVILRCVPISNHLYFYWYRQILGQKVEFLVSFYNNEISEKSEIFDDQFSVERPDGSNFTLKIRSTKLEDSAMYFCASSAGKMNTEAFFGQGTRLTVV.

The chain is built from TRBV13 and TRBJ1-1; no reliable D call. Trimming shortened V by 6 bases and J by 0 bases, and 8 bases separated the two germline ends. The V gene's germline CDR1 is PRHDT and CDR2 FYEKMQ (reference sequence). This CDR3 has 13 residues. CDR3 in amino acids: CASRGGVNTEAFF. CDR3 DNA sequence: TGTGCCAGCAGAGGAGGAGTGAACACTGAAGCTTTCTTT.

CDR3 region: CASSQGTTGIYEQYF. CDR3 sequence (DNA): TGCGCCAGCAGCCAAGGCACGACAGGGATCTACGAGCAGTACTTC. The chain couples TRBV4-1 to TRBJ2-7, with 7 positions matching TRBD1. The ends lost 1 base at V and 3 bases at J; junction bases unmatched: 6. Germline CDR1 and CDR2: MGHRA and YSYEKL. This CDR3 is built from 15 residues.